This entry describes one T cell receptor (beta chain). Its antigen is still unknown. CDR3 length: 14 residues. CDR1 SGDLS and CDR2 YYNGEE come from the germline V gene. Trimming removed 3 bases from V and 6 bases from J; junction bases left unmatched: 5. A single record per CDR3 protein comes from TCRdb applying MiXCR to the 5' RACE reads. The sample includes around 480,000 distinct CDR3 sequences, roughly 13% seen only once; the top ten take 0.98%. This sample is drawn from a study of identical twins. Findings and caveats of the study: Recombination models fit unrelated individuals' TCR alpha sharing but underestimated twins'.

This sample also appeared in a second study, on yellow fever vaccine responses in identical twins. That paper adds: On the reported evidence, twins' vaccine T cell responses seemed partly convergent and partly personalized.

V gene TRBV9 combines with J gene TRBJ1-2; TRBD1 matches 10 bases. The sample taken for sequencing was CD4+ T cells sorted from blood. The source of this sequence is a young woman in good health. The CDR3: CASSATGTGDGYTF. In DNA form, the CDR3 reads TGTGCCAGCAGCGCAACCGGGACAGGGGATGGCTACACCTTC.